This TCR beta chain appears in the sequencing data of a study of blood T cells in healthy people across ages. The V end lost 4 bases, the J end lost 9 bases, and 10 bases lay between the germline ends. Germline CDR1 SNHLY, CDR2 FYNNEI. The CDR3 has 12 amino acids. Donors each provided about 9.5 milliliters of peripheral blood. Per sample, extraction of total RNA gave at least 5.5 micrograms in every case. Combining a sample-barcoded 5' primer with a J-beta primer mix, a second PCR ran for roughly 7 to 12 cycles. Via MiXCR, TCRdb re-called the 5' RACE reads, giving one row per CDR3 protein. The data contain under 2 million distinct CDR3 sequences, about 35% of them singletons.

The TCR originated in a woman aged 25-40 years in good health. Input material: blood. The chain links TRBV2 to TRBJ2-1; D is undetermined. CDR3 in amino acids: CASSGVSSEQFF. The CDR3 bases are TGTGCCAGCAGTGGGGTTAGTTCTGAGCAGTTCTTC.